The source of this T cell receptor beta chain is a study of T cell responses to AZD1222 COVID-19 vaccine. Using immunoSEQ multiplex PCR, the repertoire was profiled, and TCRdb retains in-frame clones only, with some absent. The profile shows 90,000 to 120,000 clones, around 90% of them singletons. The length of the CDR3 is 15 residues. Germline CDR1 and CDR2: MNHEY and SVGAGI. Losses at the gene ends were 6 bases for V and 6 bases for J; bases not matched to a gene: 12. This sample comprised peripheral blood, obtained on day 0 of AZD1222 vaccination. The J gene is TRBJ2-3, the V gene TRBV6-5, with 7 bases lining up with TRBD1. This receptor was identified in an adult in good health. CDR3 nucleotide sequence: TGTGCCAGCAGAACTGGGGCAGGGGGACGTGATACGCAGTATTTT. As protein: CASRTGAGGRDTQYF.